This T cell receptor beta chain was obtained from a study of shared clonotypes between healthy human individuals. The trim removed 3 bases at V and 15 bases at J, leaving 7 bases unmatched. The CDR3 spans 12 residues. Germline CDR1 is MDHEN and CDR2 is SYDVKM. The assay was immunoSEQ multiplex PCR, and TCRdb's table has in-frame clones only and misses some. The repertoire holds about 2.4 million clones, with under 95% as singletons. CD4+ cells underwent separation, giving CD45RA+ naive and CD45RA-negative memory subsets. The V gene is TRBV28, the J gene TRBJ2-1; TRBD2 aligns across 8 bases. The receptor's source is a man between 18 and 35 years old in good health. Some clones in this sample may be carry-over from other donors' samples. Sequencing was carried out using naive CD4+ T cells from PBMCs. Subset in this sample: CD45RA+ positively selected. The CDR3 protein is CASSLGGLASFF. CDR3 bases: TGTGCCAGCAGTTTGGGAGGACTAGCATCGTTCTTC.